These T cell receptor beta chains were read from a single sample in a study of OX40 agonist ivuxolimab in advanced cancers. Measured with immunoSEQ multiplex PCR; TCRdb has only the in-frame clones, and not every one. The table lists tens of thousands of clones, around nine tenths of them singletons, with roughly 32% in the top ten. This specimen was CD4+ or CD8+ T cells sorted from blood, taken in a trial of the OX40 agonist ivuxolimab. The receptors derive from an adult with an advanced solid tumor such as melanoma, head and neck, liver or kidney cancer. CDR3s include the opening cysteine and the closing phenylalanine or tryptophan. A D gene is named only where the DNA matches it firmly. Clone size is stated in some rows and not others, as once, few, many or a class when expanded.

V gene: TRBV6-5; clone size: .; D gene: .; J gene: TRBJ1-5; CDR3 DNA: TGTGCCAGCAGTTACCGCCAGGGTGGTCAGCCCCAGCATTTT; CDR3 protein: CASSYRQGGQPQHF
V gene: TRBV28; clone size: .; D gene: .; J gene: TRBJ1-5; CDR3 DNA: TGTGCCAGCAGCTGGACGGAGAATCAGCCCCAGCATTTT; CDR3 protein: CASSWTENQPQHF
V gene: TRBV9; clone size: .; D gene: TRBD2; J gene: TRBJ2-1; CDR3 DNA: TGTGCCAGCAGCGCCGGACTAGCGGCTAATGAGCAGTTCTTC; CDR3 protein: CASSAGLAANEQFF
V gene: TRBV28; clone size: .; D gene: TRBD1; J gene: TRBJ2-2; CDR3 DNA: TGTGCCAGCAAGGACAGGGGAGGCACCGGGGAGCTGTTTTTT; CDR3 protein: CASKDRGGTGELFF
V gene: TRBV27; clone size: .; D gene: TRBD1; J gene: TRBJ1-2; CDR3 DNA: TGTGCCAGCAGTTTCGGGACAGGGGGTGGCTACACCTTC; CDR3 protein: CASSFGTGGGYTF
V gene: TRBV11-2; clone size: .; D gene: .; J gene: TRBJ2-7; CDR3 DNA: TGTGCCAGCAGCGACTTTCCCTGGGAGCAGTACTTC; CDR3 protein: CASSDFPWEQYF
V gene: TRBV9; clone size: .; D gene: .; J gene: TRBJ2-7; CDR3 DNA: TGTGCCAGCGGGGGGACCCCCGGGTACTTC; CDR3 protein: CASGGTPGYF
V gene: TRBV7-3; clone size: .; D gene: .; J gene: TRBJ1-1; CDR3 DNA: TGTGCCAGCAGCTTAATAGCAGGTTCCGACACTGAAGCTTTCTTT; CDR3 protein: CASSLIAGSDTEAFF
V gene: TRBV14; clone size: .; D gene: .; J gene: TRBJ1-2; CDR3 DNA: TGTGCCAGCGGGGTCGGCGGCCCCTACACCTTC; CDR3 protein: CASGVGGPYTF
V gene: TRBV28; clone size: .; D gene: TRBD2; J gene: TRBJ2-1; CDR3 DNA: TGTGCCAGCATTCTAGCGGGCACCTACAATGAGCAGTTCTTC; CDR3 protein: CASILAGTYNEQFF
V gene: TRBV4-1; clone size: .; D gene: .; J gene: TRBJ2-3; CDR3 DNA: TGCGCCAGCAGCCAAGTCGAGCGGGATACGCAGTATTTT; CDR3 protein: CASSQVERDTQYF
V gene: TRBV19; clone size: .; D gene: TRBD1; J gene: TRBJ2-1; CDR3 DNA: TGTGCCAGTACAAGTTTGACAGGGGTTTTGGATGAGCAGTTCTTC; CDR3 protein: CASTSLTGVLDEQFF
V gene: TRBV5-4; clone size: .; D gene: .; J gene: TRBJ2-4; CDR3 DNA: TGTGCCAGCAGCTTGATCGAGGAAGGGGATAAAAACATTCAGTACTTC; CDR3 protein: CASSLIEEGDKNIQYF
V gene: TRBV7-9; clone size: .; D gene: TRBD2; J gene: TRBJ2-1; CDR3 DNA: TGTGCCAGCAGCTCCCCGGGGGGAAACACCTACAATGAGCAGTTCTTC; CDR3 protein: CASSSPGGNTYNEQFF
V gene: TRBV7-9; clone size: .; D gene: .; J gene: TRBJ1-3; CDR3 DNA: TGTGCCAGCAGCTTAGTCCTTAATAATATTTTATATTTT; CDR3 protein: CASSLVLNNILYF
V gene: TRBV14; clone size: once; D gene: .; J gene: TRBJ1-2; CDR3 DNA: TGTGCCAGCAGCCAAGACTACGGATACTATGGCTACACCTTC; CDR3 protein: CASSQDYGYYGYTF
V gene: TRBV5-1; clone size: .; D gene: .; J gene: TRBJ2-3; CDR3 DNA: TGCGCCAGCAGCTTGTCGGACAGACTCACAGATACGCAGTATTTT; CDR3 protein: CASSLSDRLTDTQYF
V gene: TRBV6-6; clone size: .; D gene: .; J gene: TRBJ2-5; CDR3 DNA: TGTGCCAGCCTCGAAGTGGCTGAGACCCAGTACTTC; CDR3 protein: CASLEVAETQYF
V gene: TRBV2; clone size: .; D gene: TRBD1; J gene: TRBJ2-7; CDR3 DNA: TGTGCCAGCAGTGATTTATGGGACAGGGGCTACGAGCAGTACTTC; CDR3 protein: CASSDLWDRGYEQYF
V gene: TRBV7-3; clone size: .; D gene: .; J gene: TRBJ1-1; CDR3 DNA: TGTGCCAGCAGGCGGACAGCGTACACTGAAGCTTTCTTT; CDR3 protein: CASRRTAYTEAFF
V gene: TRBV19; clone size: .; D gene: TRBD2; J gene: TRBJ2-1; CDR3 DNA: TGTGCCAGTAGACTAGCGATAACCCTGGGTGAGCAGTTCTTC; CDR3 protein: CASRLAITLGEQFF
V gene: TRBV5-4; clone size: .; D gene: TRBD2; J gene: TRBJ2-3; CDR3 DNA: TGTGCCAGCAGCCCATTTTTGAGCGGGGGGGCCCCCACAGATACGCAGTATTTT; CDR3 protein: CASSPFLSGGAPTDTQYF
V gene: TRBV5-4; clone size: once; D gene: .; J gene: TRBJ1-5; CDR3 DNA: TGTGCCAGCAGCTTTAGACAGACTACGAGCAATCAGCCCCAGCATTTT; CDR3 protein: CASSFRQTTSNQPQHF
V gene: TRBV10-2; clone size: .; D gene: TRBD1; J gene: TRBJ2-2; CDR3 DNA: TGCGCCAGCTCCTGGACAGGGTCGGACACCGGGGAGCTGTTTTTT; CDR3 protein: CASSWTGSDTGELFF
V gene: TRBV11-2; clone size: .; D gene: .; J gene: TRBJ2-1; CDR3 DNA: TGTGCCAGCAGTAACCCCCGGGCGGACAATGAGCAGTTCTTC; CDR3 protein: CASSNPRADNEQFF
V gene: TRBV10-3; clone size: .; D gene: .; J gene: TRBJ2-7; CDR3 DNA: TGTGCCATCAGTAGCGGACGGGAGCAGTACTTC; CDR3 protein: CAISSGREQYF
V gene: TRBV6-1; clone size: medium-sized; D gene: .; J gene: TRBJ2-7; CDR3 DNA: TGTGCCAGCAGTACGGCTCACGAGCAGTACTTC; CDR3 protein: CASSTAHEQYF
V gene: TRBV2; clone size: .; D gene: .; J gene: TRBJ2-5; CDR3 DNA: TGTGCCAGCAGTTCTTTGGGCGGCGGGGAGACCCAGTACTTC; CDR3 protein: CASSSLGGGETQYF
V gene: TRBV11-2; clone size: .; D gene: .; J gene: TRBJ2-7; CDR3 DNA: TGTGCCAGCAGCTTAGTCCACGAGCAGTACTTC; CDR3 protein: CASSLVHEQYF
V gene: TRBV6-6; clone size: .; D gene: TRBD2; J gene: TRBJ2-7; CDR3 DNA: TGTGCCAGCAGTTACGGGACTAGCGCTTACGAGCAGTACTTC; CDR3 protein: CASSYGTSAYEQYF
V gene: TRBV27; clone size: .; D gene: .; J gene: TRBJ2-7; CDR3 DNA: TGTGCCAGCAGTTCCCCTCTATACGAGCAGTACTTC; CDR3 protein: CASSSPLYEQYF
V gene: TRBV27; clone size: .; D gene: .; J gene: TRBJ1-4; CDR3 DNA: TGTGCCAGCTCCCAGGGAACAGGGCCAGAAAAACTGTTTTTT; CDR3 protein: CASSQGTGPEKLFF
V gene: TRBV4-1; clone size: .; D gene: TRBD2; J gene: TRBJ2-3; CDR3 DNA: TGCGCCAGCAGCCATGATAGCGGGGGGGCGACAGATACGCAGTATTTT; CDR3 protein: CASSHDSGGATDTQYF
V gene: TRBV6-1; clone size: .; D gene: .; J gene: TRBJ2-7; CDR3 DNA: TGTGCCAGCAGTGACGCCGTACCCGAGCAGTACTTC; CDR3 protein: CASSDAVPEQYF
V gene: TRBV14; clone size: .; D gene: .; J gene: TRBJ1-6; CDR3 DNA: TGTGCCAGCAGCCTAAGATTTGGGGGAGGTCAGGGATCGAATTCACCCCTCCACTTT; CDR3 protein: CASSLRFGGGQGSNSPLHF
V gene: TRBV5-1; clone size: medium-sized; D gene: TRBD2; J gene: TRBJ2-1; CDR3 DNA: TGCGCCAGCAGCTTGGATTCCGCGGGGGGGCTGGAGTTCTTC; CDR3 protein: CASSLDSAGGLEFF
V gene: TRBV9; clone size: .; D gene: .; J gene: TRBJ1-3; CDR3 DNA: TGTGCCAGCACCTCCACGGGGGGGGCTGGAAACACCATATATTTT; CDR3 protein: CASTSTGGAGNTIYF
V gene: TRBV30; clone size: .; D gene: .; J gene: TRBJ2-6; CDR3 DNA: TGTGCCTGGTTGGGCTCTGGGGCCAACGTCCTGACTTTC; CDR3 protein: CAWLGSGANVLTF
V gene: TRBV13; clone size: .; D gene: TRBD2; J gene: TRBJ2-5; CDR3 DNA: TGTGCCAGCAGCTTAGGGACTAGCGGGGAGACCCAGTACTTC; CDR3 protein: CASSLGTSGETQYF
V gene: TRBV5-6; clone size: .; D gene: .; J gene: TRBJ1-2; CDR3 DNA: TGTGCCAGCAGCTCTCGGTTCTATGGCTACACCTTC; CDR3 protein: CASSSRFYGYTF
V gene: TRBV11-1; clone size: .; D gene: .; J gene: TRBJ2-1; CDR3 DNA: TGTGCCAGCAGCTACTACAGGGAGATCTACAATGAGCAGTTCTTC; CDR3 protein: CASSYYREIYNEQFF
V gene: TRBV9; clone size: .; D gene: .; J gene: TRBJ2-3; CDR3 DNA: TGTGCCAGCAGCGTAGTGTCGGGGGATACGCAGTATTTT; CDR3 protein: CASSVVSGDTQYF
V gene: TRBV28; clone size: few; D gene: .; J gene: TRBJ2-7; CDR3 DNA: TGTGCCAGCAGTTTTCGGGGCAGGAGCTCCTACGAGCAGTACTTC; CDR3 protein: CASSFRGRSSYEQYF
V gene: TRBV7-9; clone size: .; D gene: .; J gene: TRBJ1-1; CDR3 DNA: TGTGCCAGCAGCTTACCGTACAGCGGGTACACTGAAGCTTTCTTT; CDR3 protein: CASSLPYSGYTEAFF
V gene: TRBV6-4; clone size: .; D gene: .; J gene: TRBJ2-3; CDR3 DNA: TGTGCCAGCAGTGACTCGGACAGCACAGATACGCAGTATTTT; CDR3 protein: CASSDSDSTDTQYF